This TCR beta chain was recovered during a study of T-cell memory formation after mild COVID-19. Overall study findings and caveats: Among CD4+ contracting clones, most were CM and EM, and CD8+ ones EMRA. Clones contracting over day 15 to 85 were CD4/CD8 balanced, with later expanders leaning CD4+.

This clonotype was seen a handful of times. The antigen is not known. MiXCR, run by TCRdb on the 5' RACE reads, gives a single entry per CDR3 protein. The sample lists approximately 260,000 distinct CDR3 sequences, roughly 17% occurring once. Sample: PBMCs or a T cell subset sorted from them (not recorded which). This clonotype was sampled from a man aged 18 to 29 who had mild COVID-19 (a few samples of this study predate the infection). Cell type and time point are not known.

CDR3 residues: CASSLRADRDYGYTF. Here the CDR3 DNA reads TGTGCCAGCAGCCTCCGTGCGGACAGGGACTATGGCTACACCTTC. The rearrangement uses TRBV4-2 and TRBJ1-2, with 8 bases that match TRBD1. The CDR3 has 15 residues. Germline V gene lookup returns CDR1 LGHNA and CDR2 YNFKEQ. Unmatched junction bases numbered 7, after V lost 4 bases and J lost 3 bases.